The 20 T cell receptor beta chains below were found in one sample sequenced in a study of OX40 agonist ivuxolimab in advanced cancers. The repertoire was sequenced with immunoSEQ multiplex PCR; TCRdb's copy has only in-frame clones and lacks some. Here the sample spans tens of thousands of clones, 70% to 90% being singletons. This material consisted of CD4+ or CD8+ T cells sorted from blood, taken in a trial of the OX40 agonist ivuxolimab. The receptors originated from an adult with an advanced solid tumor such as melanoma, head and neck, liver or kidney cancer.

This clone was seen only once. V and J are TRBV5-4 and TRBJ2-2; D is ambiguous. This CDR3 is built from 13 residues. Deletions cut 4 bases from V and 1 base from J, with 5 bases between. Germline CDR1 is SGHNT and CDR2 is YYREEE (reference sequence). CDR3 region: CASSIQNTGELFF. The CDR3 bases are TGTGCCAGCAGCATACAGAACACCGGGGAGCTGTTTTTT.

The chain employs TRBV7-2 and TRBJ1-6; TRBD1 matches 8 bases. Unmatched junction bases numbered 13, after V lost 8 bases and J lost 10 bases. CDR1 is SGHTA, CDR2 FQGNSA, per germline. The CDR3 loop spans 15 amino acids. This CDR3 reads CASSLARGTGSPLHF. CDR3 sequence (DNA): TGTGCCAGCTCCTTGGCGAGGGGGACAGGATCACCCCTCCACTTT. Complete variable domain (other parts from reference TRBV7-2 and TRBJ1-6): GAGVSQSPSNKVTEKGKDVELRCDPISGHTALYWYRQSLGQGLEFLIYFQGNSAPDKSGLPSDRFSAERTGGSVSTLTIQRTQQEDSAVYLCASSLARGTGSPLHFGNGTRLTVT.

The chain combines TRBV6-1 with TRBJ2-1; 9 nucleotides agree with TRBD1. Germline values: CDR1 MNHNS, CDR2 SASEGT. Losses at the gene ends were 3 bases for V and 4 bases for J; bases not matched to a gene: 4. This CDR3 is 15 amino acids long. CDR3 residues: CASSDPGTGYNEQFF. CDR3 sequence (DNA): TGTGCCAGCAGTGACCCCGGGACAGGGTACAATGAGCAGTTCTTC.

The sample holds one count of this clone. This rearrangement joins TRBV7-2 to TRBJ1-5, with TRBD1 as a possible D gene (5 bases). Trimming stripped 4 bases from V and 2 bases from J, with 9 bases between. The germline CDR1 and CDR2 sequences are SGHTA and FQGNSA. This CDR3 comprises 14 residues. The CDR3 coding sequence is TGTGCCAGCAGCTCCGACAGAGGCAATCAGCCCCAGCATTTT. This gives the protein CASSSDRGNQPQHF.

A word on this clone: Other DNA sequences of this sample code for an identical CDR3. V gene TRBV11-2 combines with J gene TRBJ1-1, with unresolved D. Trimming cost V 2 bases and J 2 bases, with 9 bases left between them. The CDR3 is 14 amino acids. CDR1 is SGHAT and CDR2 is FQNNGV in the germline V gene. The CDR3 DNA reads TGTGCCAGCAGCTTAACGGTCCTTAACACTGAAGCTTTCTTT. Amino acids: CASSLTVLNTEAFF.

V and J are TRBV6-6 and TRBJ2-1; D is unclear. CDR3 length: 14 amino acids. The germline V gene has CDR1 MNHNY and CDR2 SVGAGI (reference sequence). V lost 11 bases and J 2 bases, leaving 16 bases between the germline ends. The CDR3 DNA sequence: TGTGCCGGCCGTCGGACGGAGACCTACAATGAGCAGTTCTTC. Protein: CAGRRTETYNEQFF.

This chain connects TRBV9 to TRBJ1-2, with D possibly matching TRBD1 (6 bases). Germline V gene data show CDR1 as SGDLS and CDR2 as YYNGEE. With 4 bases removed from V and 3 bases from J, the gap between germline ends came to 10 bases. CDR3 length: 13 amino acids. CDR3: CASSNDRYYGYTF. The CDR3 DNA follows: TGTGCCAGCAGCAACGACAGGTACTATGGCTACACCTTC.

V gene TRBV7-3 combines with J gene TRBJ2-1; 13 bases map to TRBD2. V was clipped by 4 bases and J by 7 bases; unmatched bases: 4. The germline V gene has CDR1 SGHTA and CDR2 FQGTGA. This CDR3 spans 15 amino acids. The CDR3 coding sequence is TGTGCCAGCAGCTCACTAGCGGGAGGGCTAAATGAGCAGTTCTTC. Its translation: CASSSLAGGLNEQFF. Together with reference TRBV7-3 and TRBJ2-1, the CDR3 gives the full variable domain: GAGVSQTPSNKVTEKGKYVELRCDPISGHTALYWYRQSLGQGPEFLIYFQGTGAADDSGLPNDRFFAVRPEGSVSTLKIQRTERGDSAVYLCASSSLAGGLNEQFFGPGTRLTVL.

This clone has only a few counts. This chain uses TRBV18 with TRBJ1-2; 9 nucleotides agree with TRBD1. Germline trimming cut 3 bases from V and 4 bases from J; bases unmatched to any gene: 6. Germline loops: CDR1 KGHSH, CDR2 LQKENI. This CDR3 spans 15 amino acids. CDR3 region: CASSPTGGSGYGYTF. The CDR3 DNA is TGTGCCAGCTCACCTACAGGGGGCTCGGGCTATGGCTACACCTTC.

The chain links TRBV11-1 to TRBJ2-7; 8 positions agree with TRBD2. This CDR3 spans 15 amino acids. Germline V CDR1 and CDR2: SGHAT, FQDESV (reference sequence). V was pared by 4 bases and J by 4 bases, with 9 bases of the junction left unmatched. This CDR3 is CASSSGLADTYEQYF. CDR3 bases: TGTGCCAGCAGCTCCGGACTAGCCGACACTTACGAGCAGTACTTC.

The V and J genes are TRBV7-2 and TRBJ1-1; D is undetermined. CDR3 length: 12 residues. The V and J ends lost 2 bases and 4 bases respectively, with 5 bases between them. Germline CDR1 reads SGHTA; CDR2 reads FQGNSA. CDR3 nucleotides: TGTGCCAGCAGCTTAAGCCGCACTGAAGCTTTCTTT. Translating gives CASSLSRTEAFF.

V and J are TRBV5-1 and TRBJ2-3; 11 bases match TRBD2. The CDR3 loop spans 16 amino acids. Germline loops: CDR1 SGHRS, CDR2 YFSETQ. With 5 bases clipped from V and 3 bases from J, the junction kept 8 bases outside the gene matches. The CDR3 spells CASRRTSGPVTDTQYF. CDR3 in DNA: TGCGCCAGCAGACGGACTAGCGGGCCTGTAACAGATACGCAGTATTTT.

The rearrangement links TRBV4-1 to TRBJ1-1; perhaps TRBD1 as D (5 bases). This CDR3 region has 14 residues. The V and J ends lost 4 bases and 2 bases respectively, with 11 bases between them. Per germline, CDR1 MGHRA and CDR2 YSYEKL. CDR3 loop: CASSRGLRNTEAFF. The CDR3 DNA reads TGCGCCAGCAGCCGGGGCCTGAGAAACACTGAAGCTTTCTTT.

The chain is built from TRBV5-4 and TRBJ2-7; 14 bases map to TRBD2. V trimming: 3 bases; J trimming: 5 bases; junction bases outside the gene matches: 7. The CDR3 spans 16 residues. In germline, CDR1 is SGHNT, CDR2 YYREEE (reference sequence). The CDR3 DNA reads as TGTGCCAGCAGCTGGGGACTAGCGGGAGTTCAAAACGAGCAGTACTTC. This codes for CASSWGLAGVQNEQYF.

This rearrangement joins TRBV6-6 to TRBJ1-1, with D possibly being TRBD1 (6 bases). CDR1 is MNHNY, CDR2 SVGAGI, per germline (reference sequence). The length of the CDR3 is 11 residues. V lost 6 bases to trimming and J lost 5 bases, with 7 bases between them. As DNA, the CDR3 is TGTGCCAGCAGCCAGGGGACTGAAGCTTTCTTT. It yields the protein CASSQGTEAFF.

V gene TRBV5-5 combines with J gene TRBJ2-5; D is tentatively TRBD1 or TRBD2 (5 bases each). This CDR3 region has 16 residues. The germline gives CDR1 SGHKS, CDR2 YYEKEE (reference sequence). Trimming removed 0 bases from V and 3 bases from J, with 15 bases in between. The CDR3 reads CASSLGGSPGKETQYF. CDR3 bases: TGTGCCAGCAGCTTGGGGGGGTCCCCAGGGAAAGAGACCCAGTACTTC. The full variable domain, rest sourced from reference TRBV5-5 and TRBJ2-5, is DAGVTQSPTHLIKTRGQQVTLRCSPISGHKSVSWYQQVLGQGPQFIFQYYEKEERGRGNFPDRFSARQFPNYSSELNVNALLLGDSALYLCASSLGGSPGKETQYFGPGTRLLVL.

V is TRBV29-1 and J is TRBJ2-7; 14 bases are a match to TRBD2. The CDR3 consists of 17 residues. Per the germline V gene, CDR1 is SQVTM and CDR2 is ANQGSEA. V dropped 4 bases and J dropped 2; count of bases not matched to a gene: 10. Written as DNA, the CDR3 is TGCAGCGTTGTCGGACTAGCGGGAGGCCTCACCACCTACGAGCAGTACTTC. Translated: CSVVGLAGGLTTYEQYF.

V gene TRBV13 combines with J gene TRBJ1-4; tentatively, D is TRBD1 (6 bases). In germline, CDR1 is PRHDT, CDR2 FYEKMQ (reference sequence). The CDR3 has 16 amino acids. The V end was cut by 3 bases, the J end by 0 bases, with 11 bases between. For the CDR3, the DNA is TGTGCCAGCAGCTTTGGGGGCCCCGCAACTAATGAAAAACTGTTTTTT. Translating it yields CASSFGGPATNEKLFF.

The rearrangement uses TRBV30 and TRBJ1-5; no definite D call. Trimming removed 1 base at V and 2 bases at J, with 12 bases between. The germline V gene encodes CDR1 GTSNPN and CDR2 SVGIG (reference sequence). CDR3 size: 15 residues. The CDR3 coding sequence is TGTGCCTGGAGTGGGAGTAGTTGGGGCAATCAGCCCCAGCATTTT. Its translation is CAWSGSSWGNQPQHF.

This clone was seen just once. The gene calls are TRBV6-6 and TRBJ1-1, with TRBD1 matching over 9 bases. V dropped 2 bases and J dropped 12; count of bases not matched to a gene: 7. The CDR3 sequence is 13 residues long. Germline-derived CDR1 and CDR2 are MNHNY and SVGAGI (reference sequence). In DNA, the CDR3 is TGTGCCAGCAGTTACGGCCGGGACAGGGAACCTTTCTTT. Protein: CASSYGRDREPFF.